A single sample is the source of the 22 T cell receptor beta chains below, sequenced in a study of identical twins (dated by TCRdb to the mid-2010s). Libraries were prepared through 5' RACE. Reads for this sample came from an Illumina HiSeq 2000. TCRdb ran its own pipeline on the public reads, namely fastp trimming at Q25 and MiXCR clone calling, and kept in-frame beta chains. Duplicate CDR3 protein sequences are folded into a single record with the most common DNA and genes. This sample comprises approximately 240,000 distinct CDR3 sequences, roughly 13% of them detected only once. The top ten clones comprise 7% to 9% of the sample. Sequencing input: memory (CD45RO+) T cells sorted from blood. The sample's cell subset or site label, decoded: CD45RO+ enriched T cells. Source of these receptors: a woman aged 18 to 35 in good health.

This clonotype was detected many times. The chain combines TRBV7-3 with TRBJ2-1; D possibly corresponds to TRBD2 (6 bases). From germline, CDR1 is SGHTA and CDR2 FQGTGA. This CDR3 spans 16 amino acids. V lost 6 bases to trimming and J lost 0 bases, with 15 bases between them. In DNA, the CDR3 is TGTGCCAGCAGTAAACTAGCTTCAAACTCCTACAATGAGCAGTTCTTC. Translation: CASSKLASNSYNEQFF. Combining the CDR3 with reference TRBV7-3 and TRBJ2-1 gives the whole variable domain GAGVSQTPSNKVTEKGKYVELRCDPISGHTALYWYRQSLGQGPEFLIYFQGTGAADDSGLPNDRFFAVRPEGSVSTLKIQRTERGDSAVYLCASSKLASNSYNEQFFGPGTRLTVL.

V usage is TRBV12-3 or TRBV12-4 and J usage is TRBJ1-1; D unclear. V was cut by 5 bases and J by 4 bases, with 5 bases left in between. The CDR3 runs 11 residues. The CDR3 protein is CASSIRTEAFF. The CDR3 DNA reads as TGTGCCAGCAGTATCCGCACTGAAGCTTTCTTT.

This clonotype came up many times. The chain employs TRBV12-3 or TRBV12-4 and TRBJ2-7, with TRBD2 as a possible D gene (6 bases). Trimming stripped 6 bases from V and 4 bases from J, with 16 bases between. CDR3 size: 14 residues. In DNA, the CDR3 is TGTGCCAGCAGGGGGGACTCTTCAACATACGAGCAGTACTTC. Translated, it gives CASRGDSSTYEQYF.

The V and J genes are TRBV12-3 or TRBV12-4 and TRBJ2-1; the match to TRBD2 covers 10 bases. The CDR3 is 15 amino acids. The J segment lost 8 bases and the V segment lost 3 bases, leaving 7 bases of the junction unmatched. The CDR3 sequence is CASSFPAGGPHEQFF. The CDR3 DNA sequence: TGTGCCAGCAGTTTCCCAGCGGGGGGGCCCCATGAGCAGTTCTTC.

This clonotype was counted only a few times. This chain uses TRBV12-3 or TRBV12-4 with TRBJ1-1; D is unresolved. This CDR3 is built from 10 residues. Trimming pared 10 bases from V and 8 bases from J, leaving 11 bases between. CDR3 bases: TGTGCCACCTCGAGGAGGGAAGCTTTCTTT. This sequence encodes CATSRREAFF.

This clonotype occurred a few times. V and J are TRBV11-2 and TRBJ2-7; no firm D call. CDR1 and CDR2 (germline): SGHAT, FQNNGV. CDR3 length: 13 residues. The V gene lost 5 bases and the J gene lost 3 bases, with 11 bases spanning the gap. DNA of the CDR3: TGTGCCAGCAGCCAGACGGACCGCTACGAGCAGTACTTC. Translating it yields CASSQTDRYEQYF.

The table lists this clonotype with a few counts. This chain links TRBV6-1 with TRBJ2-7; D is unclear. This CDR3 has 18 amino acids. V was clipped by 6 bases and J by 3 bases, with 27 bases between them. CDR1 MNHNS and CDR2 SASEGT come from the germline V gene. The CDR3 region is CASSLKQGWRALGYEQYF. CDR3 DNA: TGTGCCAGCAGCCTTAAACAAGGGTGGCGCGCCCTGGGCTACGAGCAGTACTTC.

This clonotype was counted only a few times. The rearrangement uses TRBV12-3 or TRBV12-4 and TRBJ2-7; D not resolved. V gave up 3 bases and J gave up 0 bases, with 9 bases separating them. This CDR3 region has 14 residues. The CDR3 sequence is CASSFSKSSYEQYF. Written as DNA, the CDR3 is TGTGCCAGCAGTTTCTCCAAAAGCTCCTACGAGCAGTACTTC.

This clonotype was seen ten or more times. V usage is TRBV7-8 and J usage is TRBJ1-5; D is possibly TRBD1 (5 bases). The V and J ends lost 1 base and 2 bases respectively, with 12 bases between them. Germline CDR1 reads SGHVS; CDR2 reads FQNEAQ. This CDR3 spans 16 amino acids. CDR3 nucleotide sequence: TGTGCCAGCAGCTTAGGACAGAGGTACGGCAATCAGCCCCAGCATTTT. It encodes CASSLGQRYGNQPQHF.

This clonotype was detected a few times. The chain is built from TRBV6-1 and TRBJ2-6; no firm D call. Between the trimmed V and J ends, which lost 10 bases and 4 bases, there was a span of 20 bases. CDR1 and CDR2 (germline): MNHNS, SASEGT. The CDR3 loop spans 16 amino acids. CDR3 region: CATGKRPDRGANVLTF. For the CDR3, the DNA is TGTGCCACCGGAAAAAGACCCGATCGGGGGGCCAACGTCCTGACTTTC.

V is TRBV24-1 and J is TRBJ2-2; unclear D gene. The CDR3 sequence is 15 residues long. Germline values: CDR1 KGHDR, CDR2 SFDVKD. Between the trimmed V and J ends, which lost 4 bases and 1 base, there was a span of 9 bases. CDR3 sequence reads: CATSDPAKNTGELFF. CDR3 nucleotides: TGTGCCACCAGTGACCCGGCCAAGAACACCGGGGAGCTGTTTTTT.

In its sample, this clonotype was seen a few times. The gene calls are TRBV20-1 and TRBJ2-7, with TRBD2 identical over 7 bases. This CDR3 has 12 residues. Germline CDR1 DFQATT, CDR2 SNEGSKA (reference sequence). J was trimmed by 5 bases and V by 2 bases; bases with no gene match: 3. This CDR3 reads CSARSGGNEQYF. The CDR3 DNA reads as TGCAGTGCTAGATCCGGGGGGAACGAGCAGTACTTC.

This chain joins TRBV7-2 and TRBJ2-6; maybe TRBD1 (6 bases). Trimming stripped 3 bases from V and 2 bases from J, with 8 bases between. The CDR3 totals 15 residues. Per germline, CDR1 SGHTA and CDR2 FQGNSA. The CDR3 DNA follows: TGTGCCAGCAGCTTTCAGGGGCCTGGGGCCAACGTCCTGACTTTC. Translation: CASSFQGPGANVLTF.

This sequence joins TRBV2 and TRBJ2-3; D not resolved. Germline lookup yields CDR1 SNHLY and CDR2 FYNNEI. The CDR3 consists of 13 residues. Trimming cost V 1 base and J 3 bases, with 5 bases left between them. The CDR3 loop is CASSEEATDTQYF. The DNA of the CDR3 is TGTGCCAGCAGTGAAGAAGCGACAGATACGCAGTATTTT.

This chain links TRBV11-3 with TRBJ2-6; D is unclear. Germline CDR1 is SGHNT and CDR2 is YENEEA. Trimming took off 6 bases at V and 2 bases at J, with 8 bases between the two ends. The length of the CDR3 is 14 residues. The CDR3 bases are TGTGCCAGCAGTTCGAGAGCTGGGGCCAACGTCCTGACTTTC. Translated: CASSSRAGANVLTF.

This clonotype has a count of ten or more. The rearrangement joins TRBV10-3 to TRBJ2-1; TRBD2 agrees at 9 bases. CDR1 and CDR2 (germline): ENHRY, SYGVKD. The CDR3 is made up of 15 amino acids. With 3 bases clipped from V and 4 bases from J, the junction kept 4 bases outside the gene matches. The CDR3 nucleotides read TGTGCCATCAGTGACCAGCGGGGGGCATACAATGAGCAGTTCTTC. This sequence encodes CAISDQRGAYNEQFF.

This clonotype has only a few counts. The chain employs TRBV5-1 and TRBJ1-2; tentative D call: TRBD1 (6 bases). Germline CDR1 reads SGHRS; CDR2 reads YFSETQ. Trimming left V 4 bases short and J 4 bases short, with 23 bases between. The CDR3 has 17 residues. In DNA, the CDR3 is TGCGCCAGCAGCCAGCTACCTGCAGGGGCCGGCGGCTATGGCTACACCTTC. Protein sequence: CASSQLPAGAGGYGYTF.

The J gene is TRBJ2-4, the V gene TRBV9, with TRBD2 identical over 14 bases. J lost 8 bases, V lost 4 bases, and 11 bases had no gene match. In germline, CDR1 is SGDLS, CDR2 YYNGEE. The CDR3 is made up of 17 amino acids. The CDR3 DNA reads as TGTGCCAGCAGCTTGGGGACTAGCGGGGGCCGAGGGGACATTCAGTACTTC. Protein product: CASSLGTSGGRGDIQYF.

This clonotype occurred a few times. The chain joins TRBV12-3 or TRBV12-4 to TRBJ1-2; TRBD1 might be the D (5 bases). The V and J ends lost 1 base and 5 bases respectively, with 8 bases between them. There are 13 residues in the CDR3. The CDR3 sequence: CASSLEGYYGYTF. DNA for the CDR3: TGTGCCAGCAGTTTAGAGGGGTATTATGGCTACACCTTC.

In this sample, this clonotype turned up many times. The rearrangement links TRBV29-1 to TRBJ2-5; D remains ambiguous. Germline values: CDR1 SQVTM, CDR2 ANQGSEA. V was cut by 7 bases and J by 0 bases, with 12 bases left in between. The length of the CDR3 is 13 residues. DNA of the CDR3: TGCAGCGCCGGGTGGCAGAACCAAGAGACCCAGTACTTC. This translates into CSAGWQNQETQYF. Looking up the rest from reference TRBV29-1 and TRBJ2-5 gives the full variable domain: SAVISQKPSRDICQRGTSLTIQCQVDSQVTMMFWYRQQPGQSLTLIATANQGSEATYESGFVIDKFPISRPNLTFSTLTVSNMSPEDSSIYLCSAGWQNQETQYFGPGTRLLVL.

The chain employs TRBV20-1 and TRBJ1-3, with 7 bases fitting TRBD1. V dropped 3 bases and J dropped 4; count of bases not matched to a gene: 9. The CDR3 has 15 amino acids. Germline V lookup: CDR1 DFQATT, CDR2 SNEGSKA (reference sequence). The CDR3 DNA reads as TGCAGTGCTAGTCGCTTCGGGACAGCCGGAAACACCATATATTTT. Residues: CSASRFGTAGNTIYF.

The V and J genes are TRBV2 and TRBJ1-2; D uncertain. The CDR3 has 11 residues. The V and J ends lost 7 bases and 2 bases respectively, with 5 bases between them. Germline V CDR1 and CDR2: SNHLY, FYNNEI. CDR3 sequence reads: CASMRNYGYTF. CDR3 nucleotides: TGTGCCAGCATGAGGAACTATGGCTACACCTTC.